This TCR beta chain was retrieved from a study of shared clonotypes between healthy human individuals. The study, taken as a whole, reports: Relative to clonotypes present in all four donors, those not shared had lower generation probabilities.

Remarks on this clone: Its specificity is not known.

The CDR3 loop spans 14 amino acids. Germline loops: CDR1 LGHNA, CDR2 YNFKEQ. The germline V and J ends were trimmed by 5 bases and 8 bases, with 18 bases remaining between them. Replicate PCRs for sorted subsets used approximately 220 ng DNA; this equaled 33,000 or so T cell genomes. The table came from immunoSEQ multiplex PCR; TCRdb's copy has only in-frame clones and leaves some out. The data contain around 200,000 clones, roughly 93% of them singletons. This clonotype was sampled from a woman in her 30s in good health. The sequencing sample was made of naive CD4+ T cells sorted from blood. This sample's subset: CD45RA+ positively selected. This chain joins TRBV4-2 and TRBJ1-2; tentatively, D is TRBD1 (6 bases). CDR3 loop: CASSAGGGAWGYTF. The CDR3 region has the DNA TGTGCCAGCAGCGCTGGGGGGGGCGCTTGGGGCTACACCTTC.